One TCR beta chain is described in this entry. No antigen is known for it. For the second PCR, which ran for about 6 to 12 cycles, a sample-barcoded 5' primer and a J-beta primer mix were used. TCRdb independently ran MiXCR on the 5' RACE reads; one entry per CDR3 protein. Of about 1.1 million distinct CDR3 sequences listed, 30% to 40% were seen once; the top ten hold 13%. These data belong to a study of blood T cells in healthy people across ages. Regarding the study as a whole: Diversity of TCR beta correlated strongly with naive T cell percentage.

The individuals who served as donors were healthy Caucasians living in Russia, aged about 6 to 95. The source material was blood. The TCR originated in a man aged 18 to 29 in good health.

DNA of the CDR3: TGTGCCAGCTCACCACGGGGGGCTGAAGATACGCAGTATTTT. Its protein is CASSPRGAEDTQYF. The V call is TRBV18, the J call TRBJ2-3, with D perhaps assigned TRBD1 or TRBD2 (6 bases each). CDR1 and CDR2 (germline): KGHSH, LQKENI. This CDR3 is built from 14 residues. V lost 1 base and J 5 bases, leaving 10 bases between the germline ends.